Sequencing of this TCR beta chain was carried out in a study of regulatory T cells in long-lasting Graves disease. J gave up 4 bases and V 8 bases, and 10 bases lay outside the gene matches. Germline CDR1 reads SNHLY; CDR2 reads FYNNEI. This CDR3 region has 14 residues. Findings and limits, study-wide: Accuracy was possibly reduced by small sample size.

Combining iRepertoire HTBI primers with Arm-PCR of CDR3 regions, the authors built TCR beta libraries. MiXCR, applied by TCRdb to the multiplex PCR reads, yields one record per CDR3 protein. The repertoire holds about 220,000 distinct CDR3 sequences, with about 19% as singletons. The time point is: newly diagnosed GD, antithyroid drugs for less than 3 months. RNA isolated from PBMCs was used to make the TCR library. On this clonotype itself: Its antigen is as yet unknown.

This sample was also put to use in a study of T cells in Graves' hyperthyroidism and ophthalmopathy. From that report: Reasons for excluding patients were uncontrolled infection, other autoimmune disease, pregnancy or lactation.

The material sequenced was peripheral blood mononuclear cells (PBMCs), taken at new diagnosis, from a patient treated with antithyroid drugs. This chain connects TRBV2 to TRBJ2-5; 7 positions match TRBD2. The clonotype originates from a woman aged 25 to 39 with Graves disease. CDR3 bases: TGTGCCAGCTCGGGACCTCCGGGGGGAGAGACCCAGTACTTC. It specifies CASSGPPGGETQYF. Together with reference TRBV2 and TRBJ2-5, the CDR3 gives the full variable domain: EPEVTQTPSHQVTQMGQEVILRCVPISNHLYFYWYRQILGQKVEFLVSFYNNEISEKSEIFDDQFSVERPDGSNFTLKIRSTKLEDSAMYFCASSGPPGGETQYFGPGTRLLVL.